This TCR beta chain was sequenced during a study of blood T cells in healthy people across ages. Per germline, CDR1 MNHEY and CDR2 SVGEGT. This CDR3 spans 10 amino acids. The V end lost 8 bases, the J end lost 2 bases, and 4 bases lay between the germline ends. A sample-barcoded 5' primer and a J-beta primer mix were used in a second PCR of roughly 6 to 11 cycles. TCRdb itself ran the 5' RACE reads through MiXCR, one entry per CDR3 protein. The data show hundreds of thousands of distinct CDR3 sequences, just under 25% seen once. The total RNA that was extracted per sample amounted to at least 5 micrograms. The data were also submitted as part of a second study, on T cells of mothers and their children. As that report states: Mothers and children who were related shared slightly more overlap than unrelated pairs, but not significantly more.

The source is a boy younger than 18 in good health. Source material: blood. The chain joins TRBV6-2 or TRBV6-3 to TRBJ2-7, with D hard to call. The CDR3 DNA is TGTGCCAGCGGTCCCTACGAGCAGTACTTC. Encoded protein: CASGPYEQYF.